This T cell receptor (beta chain) was obtained from a study of patients and donors after allogeneic stem cell transplantation. TCRdb re-derived calls from the RT-PCR reads in MiXCR, one entry per CDR3 protein. The sample has about 410,000 distinct CDR3 sequences; under 20% are singletons. Germline V CDR1 and CDR2: MNHEY, SMNVEV (reference sequence). The CDR3 is 13 amino acids. V lost 2 bases and J 4 bases, leaving 8 bases between the germline ends. There are a few counts of this clonotype. Specimen: blood, either unsorted or a sorted T cell fraction (not recorded which). This rearrangement joins TRBV27 to TRBJ1-2; D is undetermined. The clonotype was recovered from a human donor who was either an allogeneic HSCT recipient or a stem cell or donor lymphocyte infusion donor (not recorded which). It is not recorded whose cells these are; they may come from a transplant donor. DNA of the CDR3: TGTGCCAGCAGTTTAACCGCGGGCTATGGCTACACCTTC. Its protein product is CASSLTAGYGYTF.